This T cell receptor (beta chain) originates from a study of OX40 agonist ivuxolimab in advanced cancers. The method was immunoSEQ multiplex PCR; TCRdb's version includes in-frame clones alone and lacks a portion of them. The sample holds about 70,000 clones, 92% seen once. This clone has a single count. V was clipped by 5 bases and J by 3 bases, with 14 bases between them. The CDR3 consists of 15 residues. CDR1 and CDR2 (germline): SGHAT, FQNNGV. The TCR comes from an adult with an advanced solid tumor such as melanoma, head and neck, liver or kidney cancer. This sequence joins TRBV11-2 and TRBJ1-3; D unresolved. This specimen was CD4+ or CD8+ T cells sorted from blood, taken in a trial of the OX40 agonist ivuxolimab. CDR3 nucleotides: TGTGCCAGCAGCCCTCATTATGGGGATGGAAACACCATATATTTT. Translation gives CASSPHYGDGNTIYF.